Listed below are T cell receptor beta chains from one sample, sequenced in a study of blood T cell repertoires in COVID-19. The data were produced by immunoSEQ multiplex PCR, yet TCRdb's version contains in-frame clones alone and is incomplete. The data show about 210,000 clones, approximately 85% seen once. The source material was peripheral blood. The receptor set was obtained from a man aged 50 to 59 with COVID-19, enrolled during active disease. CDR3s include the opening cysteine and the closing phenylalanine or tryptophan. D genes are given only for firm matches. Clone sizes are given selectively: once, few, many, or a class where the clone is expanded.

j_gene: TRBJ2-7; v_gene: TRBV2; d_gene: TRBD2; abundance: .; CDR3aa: CASSGGLAGGFHYEQYF; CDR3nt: TGTGCCAGCTCCGGGGGACTAGCGGGGGGCTTTCACTACGAGCAGTACTTC
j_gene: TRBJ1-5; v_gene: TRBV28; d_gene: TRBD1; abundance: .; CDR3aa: CASSRTGGVQPQHF; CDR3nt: TGTGCCAGCAGCAGGACAGGGGGCGTTCAGCCCCAGCATTTT
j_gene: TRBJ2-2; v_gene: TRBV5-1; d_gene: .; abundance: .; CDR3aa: CASRYSEAGELFF; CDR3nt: TGCGCCAGCAGGTACTCAGAGGCCGGGGAGCTGTTTTTT
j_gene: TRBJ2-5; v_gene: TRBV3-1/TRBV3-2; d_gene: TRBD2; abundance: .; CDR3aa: CASSQDHAGGGIQETQYF; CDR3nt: TGTGCCAGCAGCCAAGATCATGCTGGCGGGGGGATCCAAGAGACCCAGTACTTC
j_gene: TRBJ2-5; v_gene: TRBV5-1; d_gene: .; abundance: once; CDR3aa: CATSSGTSIQETQYF; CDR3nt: TGCGCCACCTCATCCGGGACATCGATCCAAGAGACCCAGTACTTC
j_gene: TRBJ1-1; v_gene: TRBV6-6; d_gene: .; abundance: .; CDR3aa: CASSYLRQQAFF; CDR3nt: TGTGCCAGCAGTTACTTGAGACAGCAAGCTTTCTTT
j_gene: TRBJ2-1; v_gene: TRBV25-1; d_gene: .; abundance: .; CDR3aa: CASSELRFASTNEQFF; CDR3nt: TGTGCCAGCAGTGAATTGAGGTTTGCCAGCACCAATGAGCAGTTCTTC
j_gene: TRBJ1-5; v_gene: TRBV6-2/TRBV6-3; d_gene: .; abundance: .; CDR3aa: CASSLSPGLVNNQPQHF; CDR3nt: TGTGCCAGCAGTCTATCTCCGGGGTTAGTAAACAATCAGCCCCAGCATTTT
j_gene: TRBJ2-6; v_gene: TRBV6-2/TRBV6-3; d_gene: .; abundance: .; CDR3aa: CASTPLSLNPRSGANVLTF; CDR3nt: TGTGCCAGCACCCCCCTGAGCCTTAACCCCCGCTCTGGGGCCAACGTCCTGACTTTC
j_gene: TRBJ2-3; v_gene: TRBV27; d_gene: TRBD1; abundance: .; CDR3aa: CASSQGQGALLDTQYF; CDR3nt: TGTGCCAGCAGTCAGGGACAGGGGGCCCTTTTAGATACGCAGTATTTT
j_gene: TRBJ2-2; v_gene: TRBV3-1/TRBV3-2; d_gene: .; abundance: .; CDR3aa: CASSRSGENTGELFF; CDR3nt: TGTGCCAGCAGCCGATCAGGGGAAAACACCGGGGAGCTGTTTTTT
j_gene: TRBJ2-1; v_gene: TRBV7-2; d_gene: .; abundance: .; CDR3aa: CASSLRDLVIEQFF; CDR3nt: TGTGCCAGCAGCTTGCGGGACCTGGTAATTGAGCAGTTCTTC
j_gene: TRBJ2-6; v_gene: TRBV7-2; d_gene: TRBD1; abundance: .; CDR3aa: CASSHSGQGSSGANVLTF; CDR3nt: TGTGCCAGCAGCCACTCGGGACAGGGCAGTTCTGGGGCCAACGTCCTGACTTTC
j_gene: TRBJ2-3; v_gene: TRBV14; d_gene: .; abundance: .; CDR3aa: CASSLRSFTDTQYF; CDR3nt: TGTGCCAGCAGCCTGCGGTCGTTCACAGATACGCAGTATTTT
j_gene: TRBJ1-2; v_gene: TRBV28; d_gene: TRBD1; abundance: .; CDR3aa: CASSPLTGGYGYTF; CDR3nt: TGTGCCAGCAGTCCCTTGACAGGGGGTTATGGCTACACCTTC
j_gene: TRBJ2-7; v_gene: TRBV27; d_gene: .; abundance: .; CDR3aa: CASSLYAPQGEQYF; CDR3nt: TGTGCCAGCAGTTTATATGCCCCCCAGGGGGAGCAGTACTTC
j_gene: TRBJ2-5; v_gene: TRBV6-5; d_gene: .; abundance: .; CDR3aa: CASSNSGLETQYF; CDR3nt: TGTGCCAGCAGCAATTCAGGGTTAGAGACCCAGTACTTC
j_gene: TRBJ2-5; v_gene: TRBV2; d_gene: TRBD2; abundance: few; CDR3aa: CASSEVLLAGGRETQYF; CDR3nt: TGTGCCAGCAGTGAAGTGCTGCTAGCGGGGGGCCGGGAGACCCAGTACTTC
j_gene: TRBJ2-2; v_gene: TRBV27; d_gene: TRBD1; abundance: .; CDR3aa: CASSYRGESTGELFF; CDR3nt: TGTGCCAGCAGTTACAGGGGCGAGAGCACCGGGGAGCTGTTTTTT
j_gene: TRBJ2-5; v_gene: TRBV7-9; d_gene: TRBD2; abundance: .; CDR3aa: CASSPGLAPETQYF; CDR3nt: TGTGCCAGCAGCCCGGGACTAGCGCCGGAGACCCAGTACTTC
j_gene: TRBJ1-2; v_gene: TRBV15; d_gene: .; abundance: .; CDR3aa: CATSRELSLPVGYTF; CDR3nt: TGTGCCACCAGCAGAGAGCTATCTCTCCCGGTGGGCTACACCTTC
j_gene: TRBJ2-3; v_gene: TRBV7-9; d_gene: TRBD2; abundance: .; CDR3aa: CASSLSGGYTDTQYF; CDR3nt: TGTGCCAGCAGCCTCAGCGGGGGTTACACAGATACGCAGTATTTT
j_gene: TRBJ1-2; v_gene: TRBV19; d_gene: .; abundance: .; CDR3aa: CASSGLSWHYGYTF; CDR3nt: TGTGCCAGTAGTGGGCTAAGCTGGCACTATGGCTACACCTTC
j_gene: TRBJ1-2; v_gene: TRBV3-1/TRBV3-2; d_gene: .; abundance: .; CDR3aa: CASSQDQGTVVRGYTF; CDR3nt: TGTGCCAGCAGCCAAGATCAGGGTACTGTGGTCCGGGGCTACACCTTC
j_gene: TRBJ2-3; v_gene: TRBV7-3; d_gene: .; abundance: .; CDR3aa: CASSLEPRTPTSPDTQYF; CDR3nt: TGTGCCAGCAGCCTCGAGCCAAGGACCCCTACTAGCCCAGATACGCAGTATTTT
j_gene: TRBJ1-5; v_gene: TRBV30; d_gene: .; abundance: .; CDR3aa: CAWSGGSFNQPQHF; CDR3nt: TGTGCCTGGAGTGGGGGCAGCTTCAATCAGCCCCAGCATTTT
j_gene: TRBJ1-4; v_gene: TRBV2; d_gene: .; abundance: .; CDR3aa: CASNFRGSREKLFF; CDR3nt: TGTGCCAGCAATTTCAGGGGCAGTCGGGAAAAACTGTTTTTT
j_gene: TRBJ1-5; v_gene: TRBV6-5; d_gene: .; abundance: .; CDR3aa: CASSGFGGSWQPQHF; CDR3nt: TGTGCCAGCAGCGGTTTTGGGGGGTCCTGGCAGCCCCAGCATTTT
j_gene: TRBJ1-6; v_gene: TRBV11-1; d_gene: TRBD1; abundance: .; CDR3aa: CASRQTGFNSPLHF; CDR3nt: TGTGCCAGCAGACAGACAGGGTTCAATTCACCCCTCCACTTT
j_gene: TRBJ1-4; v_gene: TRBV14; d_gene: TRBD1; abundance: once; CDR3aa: CASSQMGQGRNEKLFF; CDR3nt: TGTGCCAGCAGCCAAATGGGACAGGGGCGAAATGAAAAACTGTTTTTT
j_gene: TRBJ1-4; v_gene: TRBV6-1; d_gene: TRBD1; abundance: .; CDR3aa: CASSEGQGPGLFF; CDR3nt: TGTGCCAGCAGTGAAGGACAGGGGCCTGGGTTGTTTTTT
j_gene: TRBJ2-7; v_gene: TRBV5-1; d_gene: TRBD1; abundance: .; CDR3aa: CASSLARDSYEQYF; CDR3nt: TGCGCCAGCAGCTTGGCACGGGACAGCTACGAGCAGTACTTC